A single sample gave rise to the 27 T cell receptor beta chains below, sequenced in a study of control samples from healthy donors and cancer patients. Produced via immunoSEQ multiplex PCR; TCRdb's table is partial and in-frame only. There are 52,000 or so clones in the sample; 94% occur only once, and around 3.7% lies in the top ten. The specimen was blood. The origin of the receptors is a man aged 25 to 40 in good health.

In DNA, the CDR3 is TGTGCCAGCAGCTTAGATGGGGGATCAACTAATGAAAAACTGTTTTTT. Protein product: CASSLDGGSTNEKLFF. The chain links TRBV7-8 to TRBJ1-4; D may be TRBD1 (5 bases). This CDR3 has 16 residues. Deletions cut 1 base from V and 0 bases from J, with 9 bases between. Per germline, CDR1 SGHVS and CDR2 FQNEAQ. Based on the CDR3 plus reference TRBV7-8 and TRBJ1-4, the full variable domain is GAGVSQSPRYKVAKRGQDVALRCDPISGHVSLFWYQQALGQGPEFLTYFQNEAQLDKSGLPSDRFFAERPEGSVSTLKIQRTQQEDSAVYLCASSLDGGSTNEKLFFGSGTQLSVL.

The rearrangement links TRBV5-4 to TRBJ1-5; no clear D gene. Germline values: CDR1 SGHNT, CDR2 YYREEE (reference sequence). Trimming removed 0 bases at V and 1 base at J, with 5 bases between. This CDR3 spans 14 amino acids. The CDR3 loop reads CASSLDSSNQPQHF. Here the CDR3 DNA reads TGTGCCAGCAGCTTGGACAGCAGCAATCAGCCCCAGCATTTT.

This clone was observed once. This chain links TRBV9 with TRBJ2-3; D not resolved. CDR1 and CDR2 from the germline V gene are SGDLS and YYNGEE. V was trimmed by 4 bases and J by 2 bases, leaving 5 bases between them. The length of the CDR3 is 12 residues. CDR3 region: CASSPSTDTQYF. As DNA, the CDR3 is TGTGCCAGCAGCCCCTCCACAGATACGCAGTATTTT.

This clone has a single count. V usage is TRBV7-9 and J usage is TRBJ1-3, with 8 nucleotides matching TRBD1. The J segment lost 0 bases and the V segment lost 6 bases, leaving 1 base of the junction unmatched. The V gene's germline CDR1 is SEHNR and CDR2 FQNEAQ (reference sequence). The CDR3 runs 14 residues. CDR3 region: CASRTGDSGNTIYF. The CDR3 nucleotides read TGTGCCAGCAGGACAGGGGACTCTGGAAACACCATATATTTT.

The rearrangement uses TRBV7-6 and TRBJ1-5; unclear D gene. The V end was cut by 2 bases, the J end by 6 bases, with 14 bases between. The CDR3 is 15 amino acids. Looked up from germline, CDR1 is SGHVS and CDR2 is FNYEAQ. The DNA for the CDR3 is TGTGCCAGCAGCTTATTAATCCGAAATCCTCAGCCCCAGCATTTT. Translated, it gives CASSLLIRNPQPQHF. Based on the CDR3 plus reference TRBV7-6 and TRBJ1-5, the full variable domain is GAGVSQSPRYKVTKRGQDVALRCDPISGHVSLYWYRQALGQGPEFLTYFNYEAQQDKSGLPNDRFSAERPEGSISTLTIQRTEQRDSAMYRCASSLLIRNPQPQHFGDGTRLSIL.

The chain has TRBV7-3 and TRBJ1-1, with a tentative D call TRBD1 (5 bases). The CDR3 has 13 amino acids. Germline-derived CDR1 and CDR2 are SGHTA and FQGTGA. The V gene lost 4 bases and the J gene lost 0 bases, with 6 bases spanning the gap. The CDR3 loop is CASSSGLNTEAFF. The DNA of the CDR3 is TGTGCCAGCAGCTCGGGGCTGAACACTGAAGCTTTCTTT. The complete variable domain, with remaining parts taken from reference TRBV7-3 and TRBJ1-1, reads GAGVSQTPSNKVTEKGKYVELRCDPISGHTALYWYRQSLGQGPEFLIYFQGTGAADDSGLPNDRFFAVRPEGSVSTLKIQRTERGDSAVYLCASSSGLNTEAFFGQGTRLTVV.

The chain recombines TRBV6-5 with TRBJ2-7, with 7 bases fitting TRBD1. Per the germline V gene, CDR1 is MNHEY and CDR2 is SVGAGI. The CDR3 length is 15 residues. The V gene end was trimmed by 3 bases and the J gene end by 2 bases; junction bases not matched to a gene: 7. The DNA of the CDR3 is TGTGCCAGCAGTTATAGGGGGCAGGAGCCCTACGAGCAGTACTTC. Translation: CASSYRGQEPYEQYF.

V gene TRBV9 combines with J gene TRBJ2-5; D not resolved. The CDR3 is 13 residues long. The germline V gene has CDR1 SGDLS and CDR2 YYNGEE. Trimming took off 0 bases at V and 4 bases at J, with 7 bases between the two ends. DNA for the CDR3: TGTGCCAGCAGCGTAGATGTCGGAGAGACCCAGTACTTC. Translating it yields CASSVDVGETQYF.

Here the CDR3 reads CASSLPKGFLGYTF. The CDR3 nucleotides are TGCGCCAGCAGCCTACCCAAGGGGTTTCTAGGCTACACCTTC. The chain recombines TRBV10-1 with TRBJ1-2, with D perhaps matching TRBD1 (5 bases). The germline CDR1 and CDR2 sequences are WNHNN and SYGVQD (reference sequence). The V end was cut by 6 bases, the J end by 8 bases, with 19 bases between. The CDR3 covers 14 residues.

This clone showed up just once. The same CDR3 is also encoded by other DNA sequences in this sample. The chain uses TRBV19 and TRBJ1-1; D is possibly TRBD1 (5 bases). The CDR3 runs to 14 residues. With 3 bases removed from V and 0 bases from J, the gap between germline ends came to 8 bases. Germline lookup yields CDR1 LNHDA and CDR2 SQIVND (reference sequence). The DNA for the CDR3 is TGTGCCAGTAGTATTAGGGGCGTGAACACTGAAGCTTTCTTT. This encodes CASSIRGVNTEAFF. The full variable domain, in which reference TRBV19 and TRBJ1-1 provide the parts outside the CDR3, is DGGITQSPKYLFRKEGQNVTLSCEQNLNHDAMYWYRQDPGQGLRLIYYSQIVNDFQKGDIAEGYSVSREKKESFPLTVTSAQKNPTAFYLCASSIRGVNTEAFFGQGTRLTVV.

CDR3 nucleotide sequence: TGTGCCTGGAGTGGGACCGGGACTTACGCTTTCTCTGGGGCCAACGTCCTGACTTTC. It codes for CAWSGTGTYAFSGANVLTF. This chain uses TRBV30 with TRBJ2-6; weak D call: TRBD2 (6 bases). Trimming removed 1 base at V and 0 bases at J, with 19 bases between. This CDR3 is built from 19 residues. CDR1 GTSNPN and CDR2 SVGIG come from the germline V gene (reference sequence).

V and J are TRBV19 and TRBJ2-1; 10 bases fit TRBD2. The germline V gene encodes CDR1 LNHDA and CDR2 SQIVND (reference sequence). The CDR3 contains 14 residues. The V and J ends lost 5 bases and 7 bases, in that order; junction bases with no gene match: 5. The CDR3 DNA is TGTGCCAGTAGTTCTAGCGGGAGCCATAATGAGCAGTTCTTC. Translation gives CASSSSGSHNEQFF.

The rearrangement links TRBV6-2 or TRBV6-3 to TRBJ2-7; D unresolved. Germline CDR1 and CDR2: MNHEY and SVGEGT. V shed 0 bases and J shed 0 bases, with 9 bases lying between them. The length of the CDR3 is 15 residues. The CDR3 DNA sequence: TGTGCCAGCAGTTACTCGTGGCAGAACTCCTACGAGCAGTACTTC. This codes for CASSYSWQNSYEQYF.

The chain couples TRBV6-5 to TRBJ1-2; TRBD1 agrees at 10 bases. V lost 10 bases to trimming and J lost 8 bases; unmatched junction nucleotides: 7. This CDR3 is 12 amino acids long. Germline V gene sequence: CDR1 MNHEY, CDR2 SVGAGI. The CDR3 loop is CATADRGHGYTF. Written as DNA, the CDR3 is TGTGCCACCGCCGACAGGGGGCACGGCTACACCTTC.

The chain uses TRBV7-3 and TRBJ2-7, with 13 bases identical to TRBD2. V shed 5 bases and J 1 base; nucleotides not matched to a gene: 14. CDR3 length: 19 residues. Germline V lookup: CDR1 SGHTA, CDR2 FQGTGA. The CDR3 DNA reads as TGTGCCAGCAGCCCAAGAGACAGCCGACTAGCGGGGGGTTCCTACGAGCAGTACTTC. Its translation: CASSPRDSRLAGGSYEQYF.

This sequence joins TRBV16 and TRBJ1-6, with D possibly being TRBD1 (5 bases). The germline V gene encodes CDR1 KGHSY and CDR2 FQNENV. This CDR3 spans 15 amino acids. Trimming cost V 4 bases and J 8 bases, with 15 bases left between them. In DNA, the CDR3 is TGTGCCAGCAGCCCCGGCGGGCAGGGATATTCACCCCTCCACTTT. Translation: CASSPGGQGYSPLHF. Together with reference TRBV16 and TRBJ1-6, the CDR3 gives the full variable domain: GEEVAQTPKHLVRGEGQKAKLYCAPIKGHSYVFWYQQVLKNEFKFLISFQNENVFDETGMPKERFSAKCLPNSPCSLEIQATKLEDSAVYFCASSPGGQGYSPLHFGNGTRLTVT.

The chain combines TRBV5-1 with TRBJ2-7; weak D call: TRBD2 (6 bases). The CDR3 extends over 17 amino acids. V gave up 4 bases and J gave up 6 bases, with 26 bases separating them. Germline V gene data show CDR1 as SGHRS and CDR2 as YFSETQ. The CDR3 coding sequence is TGCGCCAGCAGCCGTAGCTTTAGCGCTGGGGGGTCTCCCGAGCAGTACTTC. Protein sequence: CASSRSFSAGGSPEQYF.

This clone was seen once. V usage is TRBV15 and J usage is TRBJ2-1; 7 positions agree with TRBD1. From germline, CDR1 is LNHNV and CDR2 YYDKDF (reference sequence). The CDR3 extends over 16 amino acids. V lost 0 bases and J lost 3; bases outside the gene matches: 5. This CDR3 reads CATSRDRGRNYNEQFF. The CDR3 DNA is TGTGCCACCAGCAGAGATAGGGGGCGTAACTACAATGAGCAGTTCTTC.

A note on this clone: Other DNA sequences in this sample translate to the same CDR3. This sequence joins TRBV30 and TRBJ2-3; a weak D match, TRBD2 (5 bases). This CDR3 contains 14 residues. Germline V CDR1 and CDR2: GTSNPN, SVGIG (reference sequence). With 0 bases removed from V and 0 bases from J, the gap between germline ends came to 7 bases. CDR3 loop: CAWSVGGSTDTQYF. CDR3 in DNA: TGTGCCTGGAGTGTAGGCGGGAGCACAGATACGCAGTATTTT.

Details on this clone: Within the sample, other DNA sequences also encode this same CDR3. The chain links TRBV7-2 to TRBJ2-7; D remains ambiguous. The CDR3 spans 11 residues. Germline CDR1 SGHTA, CDR2 FQGNSA. Trimming took 6 bases from V and 4 from J, leaving 7 bases between them. The CDR3 sequence is CASSPSYEQYF. In nucleotides, the CDR3 is TGTGCCAGCAGTCCTTCATACGAGCAGTACTTC.

The chain links TRBV5-4 to TRBJ2-1; a weak D match, TRBD1 (5 bases). This CDR3 region has 16 residues. The germline V gene encodes CDR1 SGHNT and CDR2 YYREEE (reference sequence). V lost 4 bases and J lost 0, with 14 bases in between. The CDR3 bases are TGTGCCAGCAGCCTAGGGGCGGCTAGCTCCTACAATGAGCAGTTCTTC. The encoded protein is CASSLGAASSYNEQFF.

The DNA of the CDR3 is TGTGCCAGCAGCTTAGACCTTGGAAACACCATATATTTT. It yields the protein CASSLDLGNTIYF. The J gene is TRBJ1-3, the V gene TRBV7-2; D is uncertain. The V end lost 1 base, the J end lost 3 bases, and 4 bases lay between the germline ends. CDR1 is SGHTA and CDR2 is FQGNSA in the germline V gene. The CDR3 runs to 13 residues.

This sequence joins TRBV3-1 (or the pseudogene TRBV3-2) and TRBJ1-4, with D perhaps matching TRBD1 (6 bases). CDR3 length equals 15 residues. Trimming took off 0 bases at V and 8 bases at J, with 13 bases between the two ends. Germline V CDR1 and CDR2: LGHDT, YNNKEL (reference sequence). CDR3 in DNA: TGTGCCAGCAGCCAAGAAACAGGGAGAGAGGAAAAACTGTTTTTT. It yields the protein CASSQETGREEKLFF.

The chain links TRBV10-1 to TRBJ2-5; D is ambiguous. This CDR3 is built from 12 residues. The germline V gene has CDR1 WNHNN and CDR2 SYGVQD (reference sequence). The germline V and J ends were trimmed by 8 bases and 1 base, with 8 bases remaining between them. The CDR3 DNA is TGCGCCAGCGCACTCTCCCAAGAGACCCAGTACTTC. It encodes CASALSQETQYF.

The chain recombines TRBV30 with TRBJ2-3; TRBD2 matches 7 bases. The length of the CDR3 is 15 residues. V was pared by 1 base and J by 4 bases, with 8 bases of the junction left unmatched. Germline lookup yields CDR1 GTSNPN and CDR2 SVGIG (reference sequence). CDR3 sequence reads: CAWSDKRDQADTQYF. CDR3 in DNA: TGTGCCTGGAGTGATAAGCGGGATCAGGCAGATACGCAGTATTTT.

This sequence joins TRBV6-5 and TRBJ1-5; 7 bases match TRBD1. With 6 bases clipped from V and 4 bases from J, the junction kept 6 bases outside the gene matches. The CDR3 has 14 residues. Germline assignment: CDR1 MNHEY and CDR2 SVGAGI. CDR3 sequence: CASRSTGANQPQHF. The CDR3 bases are TGTGCCAGCAGGTCCACAGGGGCAAATCAGCCCCAGCATTTT.

This chain uses TRBV19 with TRBJ2-3; D may match TRBD1 or TRBD2 (6 bases each). Germline CDR1 is LNHDA and CDR2 is SQIVND (reference sequence). CDR3 length: 17 amino acids. The germline V and J ends were trimmed by 4 bases and 4 bases, with 21 bases remaining between them. The CDR3 coding sequence is TGTGCCAGTAGTACAGGGATGGGGGGCAATCCCGCAGATACGCAGTATTTT. Translation: CASSTGMGGNPADTQYF. Drawing the rest from reference TRBV19 and TRBJ2-3, the complete variable domain is DGGITQSPKYLFRKEGQNVTLSCEQNLNHDAMYWYRQDPGQGLRLIYYSQIVNDFQKGDIAEGYSVSREKKESFPLTVTSAQKNPTAFYLCASSTGMGGNPADTQYFGPGTRLTVL.